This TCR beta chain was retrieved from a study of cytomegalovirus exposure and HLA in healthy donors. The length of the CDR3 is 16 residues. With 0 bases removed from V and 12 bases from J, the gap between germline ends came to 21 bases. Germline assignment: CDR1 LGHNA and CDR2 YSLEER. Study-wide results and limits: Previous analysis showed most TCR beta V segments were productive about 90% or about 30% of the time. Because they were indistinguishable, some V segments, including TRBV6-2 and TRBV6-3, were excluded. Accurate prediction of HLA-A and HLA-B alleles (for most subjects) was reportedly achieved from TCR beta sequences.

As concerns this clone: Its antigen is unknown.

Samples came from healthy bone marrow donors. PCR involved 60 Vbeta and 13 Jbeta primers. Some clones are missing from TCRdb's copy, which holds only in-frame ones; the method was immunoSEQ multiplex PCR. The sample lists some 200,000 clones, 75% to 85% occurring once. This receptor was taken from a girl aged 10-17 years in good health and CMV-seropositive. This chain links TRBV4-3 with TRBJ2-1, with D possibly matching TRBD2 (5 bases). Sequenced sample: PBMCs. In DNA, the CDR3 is TGCGCCAGCAGCCAAGATGACGCATCCCCGGTTAGCGTGCAGTTCTTC. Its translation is CASSQDDASPVSVQFF.